Listed below are T cell receptor beta chains from one sample, sequenced in a study of CD4 T cells in relation to SARS-CoV-2 and coronaviruses. The method was immunoSEQ multiplex PCR; TCRdb's version includes in-frame clones alone and lacks a portion of them. Counted here are around 69,000 clones, over 90% occurring once; the ten biggest clones make up around 0.13%. The material sequenced was naive CD4+ T cells from PBMCs. Receptors originate from a human donor in good health. CDR3s include the opening cysteine and the closing phenylalanine or tryptophan. A D gene is named only where the DNA matches it firmly. Size is stated for part of the rows, as once, few or many counts, or as a class when the clone is expanded.

V	D	size	J	CDR3	DNA
TRBV28	.	.	TRBJ2-7	CASSLIRAPYEQYF	TGTGCCAGCAGTTTAATCAGGGCGCCATACGAGCAGTACTTC
TRBV11-2	.	.	TRBJ2-2	CASSLGGTFITGELFF	TGTGCCAGCAGCTTAGGTGGGACATTTATCACCGGGGAGCTGTTTTTT
TRBV19	.	.	TRBJ2-7	CASSIDRWGNEQYF	TGTGCCAGTAGTATAGATCGTTGGGGAAACGAGCAGTACTTC
TRBV27	.	.	TRBJ2-5	CASSPLRRETQYF	TGTGCCAGCAGCCCCCTCCGGAGGGAGACCCAGTACTTC
TRBV5-6	.	few	TRBJ2-3	CASSLVSGTDTQYF	TGTGCCAGCAGCTTGGTTTCGGGTACAGATACGCAGTATTTT
TRBV7-2	.	.	TRBJ2-7	CASSPWGRAPYEQYF	TGTGCCAGTAGCCCTTGGGGCAGGGCTCCCTACGAGCAGTACTTC
TRBV19	TRBD2	.	TRBJ2-3	CAVRPSGRTDTQYF	TGTGCCGTTCGGCCTAGCGGGCGGACAGATACGCAGTATTTT
TRBV28	.	.	TRBJ1-2	CASSQPSLGTRGYTF	TGTGCCAGCAGCCAACCCTCCCTAGGAACTCGGGGCTACACCTTC
TRBV7-7	.	.	TRBJ2-1	CASSLGGTSSYNEQFF	TGTGCCAGCAGCTTAGGCGGGACGAGCTCCTACAATGAGCAGTTCTTC
TRBV7-9	.	.	TRBJ2-1	CASSLTGGGPGGEQFF	TGTGCCAGCAGCTTAACAGGGGGAGGGCCGGGGGGTGAGCAGTTCTTC
TRBV7-2	.	few	TRBJ1-1	CASSPGGVRAFF	TGTGCCAGCAGCCCGGGGGGGGTGAGAGCTTTCTTT
TRBV7-2	.	once	TRBJ2-7	CASSPDPGEFNEQYF	TGTGCCAGCAGCCCCGACCCTGGGGAGTTCAACGAGCAGTACTTC
TRBV3-1/TRBV3-2	.	.	TRBJ2-5	CASSHSALRTTQETQYF	TGTGCCAGCAGCCATTCCGCTCTTAGGACTACCCAAGAGACCCAGTACTTC
TRBV5-1	.	.	TRBJ2-5	CASSRLVPDQETQYF	TGCGCCAGCAGTAGGCTAGTCCCAGACCAAGAGACCCAGTACTTC
TRBV18	.	.	TRBJ2-5	CASSPHGETQYF	TGTGCCAGCTCACCACACGGCGAGACCCAGTACTTC
TRBV10-1	.	.	TRBJ1-1	CASSESAPNTEAFF	TGCGCCAGCAGTGAGTCAGCTCCGAACACTGAAGCTTTCTTT
TRBV9	.	.	TRBJ2-1	CASSPPGTVSNEQFF	TGTGCCAGCAGCCCCCCCGGGACGGTTAGTAATGAGCAGTTCTTC
TRBV7-2	TRBD2	.	TRBJ2-5	CASSSGGGPGQETQYF	TGTGCCAGCAGCTCGGGGGGAGGGCCGGGACAAGAGACCCAGTACTTC
TRBV7-2	.	.	TRBJ1-1	CASSYRRGGTEAFF	TGTGCCAGCAGCTATAGACGTGGGGGGACTGAAGCTTTCTTT
TRBV28	.	.	TRBJ1-6	CASSSAQGRSPLHF	TGTGCCAGCAGTTCCGCCCAGGGGCGGTCACCCCTCCACTTT
TRBV2	TRBD2	.	TRBJ2-3	CASSFQGLASPTDTQYF	TGTGCCAGCAGTTTCCAGGGACTAGCTTCTCCCACAGATACGCAGTATTTT
TRBV18	.	.	TRBJ1-4	CASSPDIATNEKLFF	TGTGCCAGCTCACCGGACATTGCAACTAATGAAAAACTGTTTTTT
TRBV19	.	.	TRBJ2-1	CASNRNVGEQFF	TGTGCCAGTAACCGAAATGTCGGTGAGCAGTTCTTC
TRBV7-9	TRBD1	.	TRBJ1-1	CATRGTVNTEAFF	TGTGCCACCCGGGGGACAGTGAACACTGAAGCTTTCTTT